This T cell receptor (beta chain) was recovered during a study of CD4 T cells in relation to SARS-CoV-2 and coronaviruses. Turning to the study itself: PBMCs were cultured with antigen for roughly nine days before TCR beta sequencing. Controls used an HIV-1 Nef peptide pool or no peptide.

The CDR3 consists of 13 residues. Germline V lookup: CDR1 SGDLS, CDR2 YYNGEE. Trimming stripped 2 bases from V and 4 bases from J, with 7 bases between. Unexposed donor CD4+ T cells date from 2011-2018, before the COVID-19 pandemic. CD4+ T cells were isolated from the cells after about ten days of culture. Testing used SARS-CoV-2 S/N and four cold-coronavirus spikes on unexposed-donor CD4+ T cells, cells permitting. This clone was detected a few times. Its cognate antigen is unknown. Generated by immunoSEQ multiplex PCR, the TCRdb table keeps only in-frame clones and is missing some. The sample includes approximately 20,000 clones, less than 75% of them seen just once.

The receptor was isolated from a human donor in good health. Sequenced material: CD4+ T cells from PBMCs, cultured in vitro. V usage is TRBV9 and J usage is TRBJ1-3; D is uncertain. The DNA of the CDR3 is TGTGCCAGCAGCGTTTCTCCGGGAAACACCATATATTTT. This sequence encodes CASSVSPGNTIYF. The whole variable domain, remainder taken from reference TRBV9 and TRBJ1-3, is DSGVTQTPKHLITATGQRVTLRCSPRSGDLSVYWYQQSLDQGLQFLIQYYNGEERAKGNILERFSAQQFPDLHSELNLSSLELGDSALYFCASSVSPGNTIYFGEGSWLTVV.